Below, 18 T cell receptor beta chains from the same sample are listed, as sequenced in a study of blood T cell repertoires in COVID-19. Using immunoSEQ multiplex PCR, the repertoire was profiled, and TCRdb retains in-frame clones only, with some absent. The sample contains tens of thousands of clones, approximately 86% of which appear only once. Sequenced sample: peripheral blood. Receptors originate from a woman of 80 years or more with acute or convalescent COVID-19.

Notes on this clone: The sample has other DNA sequences that encode this CDR3 too. The chain uses TRBV10-2 and TRBJ1-6, with 8 nucleotides matching TRBD1. The CDR3 is 13 amino acids. V trimming: 7 bases; J trimming: 14 bases; junction bases outside the gene matches: 10. Germline CDR1 is WSHSY and CDR2 is SAAADI. The CDR3 nucleotides read TGCGCCAGCACCGCGGACAGGGAACTATCCCTCCACTTT. Protein product: CASTADRELSLHF.

This clone came up a few times. V and J are TRBV7-2 and TRBJ2-7, with D tentatively TRBD1 (7 bases). Germline V gene data show CDR1 as SGHTA and CDR2 as FQGNSA. The CDR3 totals 15 residues. V was clipped by 1 base and J by 6 bases, with 16 bases between them. The CDR3 coding sequence is TGTGCCAGCAGCTTAGGTTACAGGGGAGGACGCGAGCAGTACTTC. Translated: CASSLGYRGGREQYF.

This clone was counted a few times. This chain links TRBV19 with TRBJ1-1, with D hard to call. V dropped 4 bases and J dropped 8 bases, with 11 bases sitting between them. CDR1 and CDR2 from the germline V gene are LNHDA and SQIVND (reference sequence). This CDR3 is built from 12 residues. This CDR3 reads CASSSLGREAFF. CDR3 coding DNA: TGTGCCAGTAGTAGCCTAGGCCGGGAAGCTTTCTTT.

The chain employs TRBV10-2 and TRBJ2-7; TRBD2 aligns across 12 bases. The CDR3 runs to 14 residues. The germline V gene has CDR1 WSHSY and CDR2 SAAADI. Trimming removed 6 bases from V and 10 bases from J; junction bases left unmatched: 10. CDR3 sequence: CASSPGGLAGIQYF. DNA of the CDR3: TGCGCCAGCAGCCCAGGCGGACTAGCGGGAATCCAGTACTTC.

The chain couples TRBV18 to TRBJ2-7; 8 nucleotides match TRBD2. The CDR3 is 14 amino acids. V shed 4 bases, J shed 7 bases, and the junction held 9 bases outside the gene matches. Germline assignment: CDR1 KGHSH and CDR2 LQKENI. CDR3 amino acids: CASSQEAGAGEQYF. In DNA, the CDR3 is TGTGCCAGCTCACAAGAAGCGGGAGCGGGTGAGCAGTACTTC.

This clone was observed a single time. The chain employs TRBV27 and TRBJ1-5; TRBD1 aligns across 8 bases. The V gene's germline CDR1 is MNHEY and CDR2 SMNVEV (reference sequence). The V gene end was trimmed by 3 bases and the J gene end by 3 bases; junction bases not matched to a gene: 7. The CDR3 length is 16 residues. The DNA of the CDR3 is TGTGCCAGCAGTTTGCGACAGGGGTATGACAATCAGCCCCAGCATTTT. It codes for CASSLRQGYDNQPQHF.

To note about this clone: The identical CDR3 is also encoded by other nucleotide sequences in the sample. V is TRBV3-1 (or the pseudogene TRBV3-2) and J is TRBJ2-3, with D perhaps TRBD2 (5 bases). Germline V gives CDR1 LGHDT, CDR2 YNNKEL (reference sequence). CDR3 length: 13 residues. Trimming pared 1 base from V and 4 bases from J, leaving 6 bases between. The chain's CDR3 is CASSQGTSDTQYF. In nucleotides, the CDR3 is TGTGCCAGCAGCCAAGGGACTTCAGATACGCAGTATTTT.

The J gene is TRBJ2-1, the V gene TRBV15; TRBD2 aligns across 8 bases. Per the germline V gene, CDR1 is LNHNV and CDR2 is YYDKDF (reference sequence). This CDR3 is 15 amino acids long. The V and J ends lost 0 bases and 6 bases, in that order; junction bases with no gene match: 4. The CDR3 coding sequence is TGTGCCACCAGCAGAGATATTAGCGGGGTCAATGAGCAGTTCTTC. It is translated as CATSRDISGVNEQFF.

This CDR3 is CASSYSGQSYSNQPQHF. The CDR3 bases are TGTGCCAGCAGTTACTCGGGACAGTCCTATAGCAATCAGCCCCAGCATTTT. The V and J genes are TRBV6-2 or TRBV6-3 and TRBJ1-5, with 7 nucleotides matching TRBD1. Germline CDR1 reads MNHEY; CDR2 reads SVGEGT. V was pared by 0 bases and J by 0 bases, with 5 bases of the junction left unmatched. The CDR3 has 17 amino acids.

The CDR3 sequence is CASSLYRGTSGKSTDTQYF. CDR3 bases: TGTGCCAGCAGTTTATACAGGGGGACTAGCGGAAAAAGCACAGATACGCAGTATTTT. The V and J genes are TRBV28 and TRBJ2-3, with 11 nucleotides matching TRBD2. The length of the CDR3 is 19 residues. Germline lookup yields CDR1 MDHEN and CDR2 SYDVKM. V lost 1 base and J lost 0; bases outside the gene matches: 9.

This rearrangement joins TRBV28 to TRBJ2-3; TRBD2 aligns across 8 bases. The CDR3 spans 14 residues. The germline V gene encodes CDR1 MDHEN and CDR2 SYDVKM. With V trimmed by 8 bases and J by 2 bases, 6 bases remained unmatched. CDR3 DNA: TGTGCCAGCCAGAGAGCGGGAGTCACAGATACGCAGTATTTT. This codes for CASQRAGVTDTQYF.

The rearrangement joins TRBV3-1 (or the pseudogene TRBV3-2) to TRBJ2-7; 11 bases map to TRBD1. Losses at the gene ends were 4 bases for V and 6 bases for J; bases not matched to a gene: 8. CDR3 length: 15 residues. Per germline, CDR1 LGHDT and CDR2 YNNKEL (reference sequence). The chain's CDR3 is CASSLQGTGGGEQYF. In DNA, the CDR3 is TGTGCCAGCAGCCTCCAAGGGACAGGGGGAGGCGAGCAGTACTTC.

CDR3 bases: TGTGCCAGCAGCTTGGGACAGGGGTGGAATCAGCCCCAGCATTTT. Encoded protein: CASSLGQGWNQPQHF. The chain has TRBV7-2 and TRBJ1-5, with 10 bases fitting TRBD1. The trim removed 3 bases at V and 4 bases at J, leaving 3 bases unmatched. The germline gives CDR1 SGHTA, CDR2 FQGNSA. This CDR3 contains 15 residues.

This chain uses TRBV4-3 with TRBJ2-1; D is uncertain. Germline assignment: CDR1 LGHNA and CDR2 YSLEER. The ends were cut back, 0 bases at V and 0 bases at J, with 3 bases in the middle. The CDR3 runs to 14 residues. The CDR3 protein is CASSQDRSYNEQFF. Written as DNA, the CDR3 is TGCGCCAGCAGCCAAGATCGCTCCTACAATGAGCAGTTCTTC.

The chain links TRBV4-2 to TRBJ1-4; tentatively, D is TRBD1 (5 bases). Per germline, CDR1 LGHNA and CDR2 YNFKEQ. V lost 9 bases and J 0 bases, leaving 8 bases between the germline ends. CDR3 length: 13 amino acids. CDR3 region: CASGHPTNEKLFF. The CDR3 DNA is TGTGCCAGTGGACACCCAACTAATGAAAAACTGTTTTTT.

The genes are TRBV5-1 and TRBJ2-1, with TRBD1 as a possible D gene (6 bases). Trimming shortened V by 4 bases and J by 7 bases, and 9 bases separated the two germline ends. Germline V gene sequence: CDR1 SGHRS, CDR2 YFSETQ. This CDR3 region has 12 residues. DNA of the CDR3: TGCGCCAGCAGCAAACAGGGTAATGAGCAGTTCTTC. It encodes CASSKQGNEQFF. Full variable domain (outside the CDR3, taken from reference TRBV5-1 and TRBJ2-1): KAGVTQTPRYLIKTRGQQVTLSCSPISGHRSVSWYQQTPGQGLQFLFEYFSETQRNKGNFPGRFSGRQFSNSRSEMNVSTLELGDSALYLCASSKQGNEQFFGPGTRLTVL.

This chain uses TRBV4-3 with TRBJ1-3, with D uncertain. The V gene's germline CDR1 is LGHNA and CDR2 YSLEER. V lost 4 bases to trimming and J lost 4 bases, with 5 bases between them. The CDR3 contains 12 residues. The CDR3 sequence: CASSPQGNTIYF. The CDR3, as DNA: TGCGCCAGCAGCCCCCAGGGAAACACCATATATTTT.

The chain is built from TRBV19 and TRBJ1-4; the match to TRBD1 covers 7 bases. V lost 6 bases, J lost 7 bases, and 11 bases stayed unmatched. Per germline, CDR1 LNHDA and CDR2 SQIVND (reference sequence). The CDR3 covers 15 residues. CDR3 loop: CASSLTGAVGEKLFF. DNA of the CDR3: TGTGCCAGTAGCCTTACAGGGGCGGTTGGTGAAAAACTGTTTTTT.